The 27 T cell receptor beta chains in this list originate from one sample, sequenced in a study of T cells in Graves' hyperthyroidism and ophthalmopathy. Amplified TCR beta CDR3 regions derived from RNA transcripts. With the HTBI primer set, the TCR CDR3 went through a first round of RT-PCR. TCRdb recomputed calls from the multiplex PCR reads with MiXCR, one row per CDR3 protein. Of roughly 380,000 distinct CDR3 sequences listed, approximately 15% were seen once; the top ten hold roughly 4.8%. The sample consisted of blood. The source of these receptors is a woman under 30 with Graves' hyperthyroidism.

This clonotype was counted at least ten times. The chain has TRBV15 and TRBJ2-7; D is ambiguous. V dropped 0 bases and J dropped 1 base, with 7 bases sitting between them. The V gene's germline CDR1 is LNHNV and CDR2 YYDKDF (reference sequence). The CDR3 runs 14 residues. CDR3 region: CATSREGSSYEQYF. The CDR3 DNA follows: TGTGCCACCAGCAGAGAGGGGTCGTCCTACGAGCAGTACTTC.

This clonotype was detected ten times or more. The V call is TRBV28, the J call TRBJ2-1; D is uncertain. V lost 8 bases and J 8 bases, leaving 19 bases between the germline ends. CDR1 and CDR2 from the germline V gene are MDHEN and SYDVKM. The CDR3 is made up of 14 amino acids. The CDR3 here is CASGISVENHEQFF. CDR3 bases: TGTGCCAGCGGAATATCAGTAGAGAACCATGAGCAGTTCTTC.

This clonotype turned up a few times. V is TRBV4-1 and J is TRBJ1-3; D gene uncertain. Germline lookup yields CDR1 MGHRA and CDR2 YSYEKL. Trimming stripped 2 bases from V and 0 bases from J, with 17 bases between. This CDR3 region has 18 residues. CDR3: CASSQPPDVAYSGNTIYF. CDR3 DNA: TGCGCCAGCAGCCAACCCCCGGACGTCGCGTACTCTGGAAACACCATATATTTT.

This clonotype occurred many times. This CDR3 is CASSPARDRLTNEQFF. DNA of the CDR3: TGTGCCAGCAGCCCAGCCAGGGACAGGTTGACGAATGAGCAGTTCTTC. The chain uses TRBV5-8 and TRBJ2-1; 8 positions match TRBD1. The CDR3 contains 16 residues. CDR1 and CDR2 (germline): SGHTS, YDEGEE. The junction had 13 bases not matched to a gene; V was cut back by 4 bases and J by 7 bases.

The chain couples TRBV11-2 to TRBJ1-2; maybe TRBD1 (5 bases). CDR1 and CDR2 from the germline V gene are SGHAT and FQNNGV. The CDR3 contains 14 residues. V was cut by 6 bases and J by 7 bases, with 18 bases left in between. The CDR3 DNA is TGTGCCAGCAGTTGGGCGGGGGGAAATGTTGGCTACACCTTC. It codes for CASSWAGGNVGYTF. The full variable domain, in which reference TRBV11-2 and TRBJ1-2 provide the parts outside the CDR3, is EAGVAQSPRYKIIEKRQSVAFWCNPISGHATLYWYQQILGQGPKLLIQFQNNGVVDDSQLPKDRFSAERLKGVDSTLKIQPAKLEDSAVYLCASSWAGGNVGYTFGSGTRLTVV.

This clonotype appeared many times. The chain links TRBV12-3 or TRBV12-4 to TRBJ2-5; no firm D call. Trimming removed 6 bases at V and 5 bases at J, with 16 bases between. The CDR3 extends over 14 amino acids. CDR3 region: CASSTDAKIETQYF. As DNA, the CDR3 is TGTGCCAGCAGCACAGATGCCAAGATCGAGACCCAGTACTTC.

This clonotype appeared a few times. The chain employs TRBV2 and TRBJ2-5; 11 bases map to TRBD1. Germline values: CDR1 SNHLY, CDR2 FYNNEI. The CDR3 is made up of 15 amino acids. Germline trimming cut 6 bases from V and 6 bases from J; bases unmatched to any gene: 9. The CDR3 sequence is CASRKGGQGEKTQYF. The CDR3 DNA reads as TGTGCCAGCAGGAAGGGGGGACAGGGGGAAAAGACCCAGTACTTC. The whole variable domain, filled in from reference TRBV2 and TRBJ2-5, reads EPEVTQTPSHQVTQMGQEVILRCVPISNHLYFYWYRQILGQKVEFLVSFYNNEISEKSEIFDDQFSVERPDGSNFTLKIRSTKLEDSAMYFCASRKGGQGEKTQYFGPGTRLLVL.

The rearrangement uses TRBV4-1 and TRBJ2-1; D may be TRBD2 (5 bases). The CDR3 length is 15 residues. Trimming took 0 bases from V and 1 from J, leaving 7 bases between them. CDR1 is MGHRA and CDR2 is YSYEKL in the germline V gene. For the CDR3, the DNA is TGCGCCAGCAGCCAAGAGGGAGAATCCTACAATGAGCAGTTCTTC. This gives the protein CASSQEGESYNEQFF.

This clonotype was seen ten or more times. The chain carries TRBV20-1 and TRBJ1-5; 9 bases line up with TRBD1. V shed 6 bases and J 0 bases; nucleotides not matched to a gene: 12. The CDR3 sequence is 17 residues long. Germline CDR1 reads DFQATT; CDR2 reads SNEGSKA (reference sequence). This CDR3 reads CSAPRSRTGASNQPQHF. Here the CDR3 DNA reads TGCAGTGCCCCACGATCCAGGACAGGGGCTAGCAATCAGCCCCAGCATTTT.

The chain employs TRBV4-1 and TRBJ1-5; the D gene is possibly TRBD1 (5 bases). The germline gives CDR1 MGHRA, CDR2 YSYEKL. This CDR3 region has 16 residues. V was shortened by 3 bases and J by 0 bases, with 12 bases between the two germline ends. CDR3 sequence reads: CASSQSRQYSNQPQHF. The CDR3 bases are TGCGCCAGCAGCCAGAGCCGACAGTATAGCAATCAGCCCCAGCATTTT.

DNA for the CDR3: TGCGCCAGCAGCTTGGATGGGAGGGCGTCTTCACCCCTCCACTTT. It is translated as CASSLDGRASSPLHF. The rearrangement uses TRBV5-1 and TRBJ1-6; D is unclear. In germline, CDR1 is SGHRS, CDR2 YFSETQ. The V and J ends lost 0 bases and 9 bases respectively, with 13 bases between them. The CDR3 extends over 15 amino acids.

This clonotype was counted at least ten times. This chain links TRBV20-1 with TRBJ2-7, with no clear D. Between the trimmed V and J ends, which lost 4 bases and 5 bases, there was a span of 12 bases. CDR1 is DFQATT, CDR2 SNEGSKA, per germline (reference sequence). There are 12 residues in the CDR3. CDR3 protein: CSAMRLGDEQYF. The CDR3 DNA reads TGCAGTGCTATGCGGCTAGGCGACGAGCAGTACTTC.

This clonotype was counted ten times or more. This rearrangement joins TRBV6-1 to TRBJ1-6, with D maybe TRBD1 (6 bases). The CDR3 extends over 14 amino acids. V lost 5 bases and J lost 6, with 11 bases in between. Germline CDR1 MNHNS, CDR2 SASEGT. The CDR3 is CASSYGRGNSPLHF. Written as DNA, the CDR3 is TGTGCCAGCAGTTATGGCAGGGGTAATTCACCCCTCCACTTT.

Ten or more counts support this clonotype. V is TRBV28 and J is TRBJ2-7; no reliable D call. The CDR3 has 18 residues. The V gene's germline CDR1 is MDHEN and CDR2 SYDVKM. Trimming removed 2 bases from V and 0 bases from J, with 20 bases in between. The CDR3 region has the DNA TGTGCCAGCAGTTTACCGAGACACCGTGAGTCAAGCTCCTACGAGCAGTACTTC. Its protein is CASSLPRHRESSSYEQYF.

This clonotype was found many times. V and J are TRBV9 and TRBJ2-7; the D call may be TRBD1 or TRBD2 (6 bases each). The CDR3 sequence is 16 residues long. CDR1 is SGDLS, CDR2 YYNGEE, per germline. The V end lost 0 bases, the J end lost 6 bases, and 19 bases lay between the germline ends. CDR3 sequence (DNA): TGTGCCAGCAGCGTAGTAAGTCGTAGGGGGGTTGGCGAGCAGTACTTC. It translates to CASSVVSRRGVGEQYF. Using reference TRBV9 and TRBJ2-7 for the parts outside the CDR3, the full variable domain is DSGVTQTPKHLITATGQRVTLRCSPRSGDLSVYWYQQSLDQGLQFLIQYYNGEERAKGNILERFSAQQFPDLHSELNLSSLELGDSALYFCASSVVSRRGVGEQYFGPGTRLTVT.

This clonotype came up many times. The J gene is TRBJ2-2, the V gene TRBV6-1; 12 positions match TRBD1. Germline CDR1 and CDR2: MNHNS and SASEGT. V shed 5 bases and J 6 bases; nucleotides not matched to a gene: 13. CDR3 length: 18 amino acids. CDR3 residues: CASSSPPGQGAAAGELFF. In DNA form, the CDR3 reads TGTGCCAGCAGTTCCCCCCCGGGACAGGGGGCGGCGGCCGGGGAGCTGTTTTTT.

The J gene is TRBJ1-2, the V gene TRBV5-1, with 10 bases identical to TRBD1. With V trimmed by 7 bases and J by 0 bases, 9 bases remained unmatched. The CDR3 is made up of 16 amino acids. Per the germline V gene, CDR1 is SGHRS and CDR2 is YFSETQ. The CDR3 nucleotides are TGCGCCAGCCGCTCCGGACAGGGGGGAGCTAACTATGGCTACACCTTC. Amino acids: CASRSGQGGANYGYTF.

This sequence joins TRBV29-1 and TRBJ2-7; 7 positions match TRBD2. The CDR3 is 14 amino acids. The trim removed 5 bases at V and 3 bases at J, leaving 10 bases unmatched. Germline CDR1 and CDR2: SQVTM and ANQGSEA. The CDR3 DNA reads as TGCAGCGTTTCTGACGGAGGGAGGGGCTACGAGCAGTACTTC. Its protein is CSVSDGGRGYEQYF.

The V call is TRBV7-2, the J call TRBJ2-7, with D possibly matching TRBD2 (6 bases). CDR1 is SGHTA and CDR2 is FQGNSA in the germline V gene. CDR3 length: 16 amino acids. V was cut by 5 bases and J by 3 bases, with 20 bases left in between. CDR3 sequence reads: CASSTTGTGALYEQYF. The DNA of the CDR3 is TGTGCCAGCAGCACCACCGGGACTGGAGCCCTCTACGAGCAGTACTTC.

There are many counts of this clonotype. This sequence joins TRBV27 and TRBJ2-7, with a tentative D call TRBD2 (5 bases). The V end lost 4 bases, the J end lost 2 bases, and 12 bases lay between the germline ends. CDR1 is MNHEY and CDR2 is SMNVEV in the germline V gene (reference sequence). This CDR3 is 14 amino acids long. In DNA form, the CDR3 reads TGTGCCAGCAGTTCCTCGGAAGCGGCCTACGAGCAGTACTTC. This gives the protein CASSSSEAAYEQYF.

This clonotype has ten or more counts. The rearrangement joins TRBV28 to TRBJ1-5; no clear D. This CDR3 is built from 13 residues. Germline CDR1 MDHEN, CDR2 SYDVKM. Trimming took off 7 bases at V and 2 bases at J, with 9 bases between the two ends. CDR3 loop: CASISQGNQPQHF. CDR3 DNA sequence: TGTGCCAGCATTAGCCAGGGCAATCAGCCCCAGCATTTT.

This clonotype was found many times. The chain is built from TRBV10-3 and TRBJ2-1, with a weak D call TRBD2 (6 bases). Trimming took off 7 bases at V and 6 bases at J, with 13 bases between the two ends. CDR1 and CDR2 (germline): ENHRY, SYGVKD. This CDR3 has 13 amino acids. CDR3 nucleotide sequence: TGTGCCATCAACGGGGACTCTGGCAATGAGCAGTTCTTC. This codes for CAINGDSGNEQFF.

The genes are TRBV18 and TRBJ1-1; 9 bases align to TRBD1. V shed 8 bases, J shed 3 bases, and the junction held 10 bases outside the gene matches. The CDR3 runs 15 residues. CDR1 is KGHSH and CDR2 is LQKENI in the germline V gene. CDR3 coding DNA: TGTGCCAGCACTACAGGGGGCGCATTAGACACTGAAGCTTTCTTT. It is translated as CASTTGGALDTEAFF.

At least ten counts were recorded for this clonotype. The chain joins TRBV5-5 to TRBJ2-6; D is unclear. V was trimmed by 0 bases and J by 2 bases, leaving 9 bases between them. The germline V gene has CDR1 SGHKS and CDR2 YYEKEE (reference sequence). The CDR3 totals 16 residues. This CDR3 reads CASSLVSGAGANVLTF. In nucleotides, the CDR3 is TGTGCCAGCAGCTTGGTGTCGGGCGCTGGGGCCAACGTCCTGACTTTC.

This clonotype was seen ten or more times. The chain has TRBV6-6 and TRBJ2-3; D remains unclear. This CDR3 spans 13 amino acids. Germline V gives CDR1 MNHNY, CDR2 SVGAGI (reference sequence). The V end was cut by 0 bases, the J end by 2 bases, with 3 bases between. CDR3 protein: CASSYSNTDTQYF. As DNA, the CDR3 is TGTGCCAGCAGTTACTCGAACACAGATACGCAGTATTTT.

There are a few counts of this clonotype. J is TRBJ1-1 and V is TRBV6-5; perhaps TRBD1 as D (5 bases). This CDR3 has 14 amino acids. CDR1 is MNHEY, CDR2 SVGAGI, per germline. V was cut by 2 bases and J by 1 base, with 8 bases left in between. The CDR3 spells CASSYGTRNTEAFF. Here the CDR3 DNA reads TGTGCCAGCAGTTACGGGACTCGGAACACTGAAGCTTTCTTT.

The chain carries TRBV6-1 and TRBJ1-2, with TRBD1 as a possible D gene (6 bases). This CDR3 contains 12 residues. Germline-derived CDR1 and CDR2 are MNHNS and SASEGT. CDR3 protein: CCTQGLGYGYTF. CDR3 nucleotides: TGTTGTACACAGGGTTTAGGCTATGGCTACACCTTC.